This section outlines one TCR beta chain sequence together with its context. Its cognate antigen is unknown. During the collection period, no donor immune events like infections were recorded. The germline V gene encodes CDR1 MGHDK and CDR2 SYGVNS. The CDR3 sequence is 13 residues long. V was trimmed by 4 bases and J by 4 bases, leaving 10 bases between them. Method: immunoSEQ multiplex PCR; TCRdb's copy keeps in-frame clones and lacks some. The data show around 47,000 clones, with less than 85% seen just once and 14% held by the top ten. The data belong to a study of identifying expanded T cells in peripheral blood. General observations from the study: Approximately two-week clone count variance significantly increased as total template count grew. Over approximately two and four weeks, about 15 and 19 clones changed, versus 1.2 between replicates.

J is TRBJ1-2 and V is TRBV25-1, with D hard to call. This receptor was taken from a person aged 18 to 75 in good health. The sequencing sample was made of blood. The CDR3 DNA is TGTGCCAGCAGTGCCGGAGGGTGCTATGGCTACACCTTC. Translating it yields CASSAGGCYGYTF.